The source of this T cell receptor beta chain is a study of T cell responses to AZD1222 COVID-19 vaccine. The germline gives CDR1 MGHDK, CDR2 SYGVNS. Losses at the gene ends were 7 bases for V and 2 bases for J; bases not matched to a gene: 5. This CDR3 comprises 13 residues. About this clone itself: Its target is not known.

Using immunoSEQ multiplex PCR, the repertoire was profiled, and TCRdb retains in-frame clones only, with some absent. The sample carries approximately 98,000 clones, roughly 89% recorded once. The study's findings and limits: Repertoire sampling was restricted to post-peak T cell response timepoints. In a largely white British group with more females than males, clonal diversity was possibly underestimated.

Sequenced here: peripheral blood, sampled on day 0 of MenACWY control vaccination. The chain recombines TRBV25-1 with TRBJ2-7; 7 bases are a match to TRBD1. The receptor's source is an adult in good health. The CDR3 here is CASTRQGPYEQYF. CDR3 DNA sequence: TGTGCCAGCACCAGACAGGGTCCCTACGAGCAGTACTTC.